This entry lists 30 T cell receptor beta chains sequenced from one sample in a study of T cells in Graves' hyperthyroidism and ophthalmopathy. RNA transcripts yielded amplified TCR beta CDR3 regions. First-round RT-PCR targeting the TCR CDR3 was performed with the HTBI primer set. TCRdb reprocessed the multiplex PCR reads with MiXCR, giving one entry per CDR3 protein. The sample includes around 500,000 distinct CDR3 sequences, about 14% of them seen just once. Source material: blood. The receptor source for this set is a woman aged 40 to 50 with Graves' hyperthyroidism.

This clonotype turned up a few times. The CDR3 protein is CASSPGQVVQPQHF. The CDR3 nucleotides are TGTGCCAGCAGCCCCGGACAGGTGGTTCAGCCCCAGCATTTT. This chain connects TRBV7-9 to TRBJ1-5; 7 bases agree with TRBD1. The V gene end was trimmed by 5 bases and the J gene end by 6 bases; junction bases not matched to a gene: 7. The CDR3 loop spans 14 amino acids. Per germline, CDR1 SEHNR and CDR2 FQNEAQ (reference sequence).

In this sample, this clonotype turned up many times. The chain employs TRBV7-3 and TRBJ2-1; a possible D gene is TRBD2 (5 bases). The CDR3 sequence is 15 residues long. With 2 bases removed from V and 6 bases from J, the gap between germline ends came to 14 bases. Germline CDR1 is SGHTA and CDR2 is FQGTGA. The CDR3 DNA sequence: TGTGCCAGCAGCTTAGGTCGAGGGCCCGCCAATGAGCAGTTCTTC. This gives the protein CASSLGRGPANEQFF.

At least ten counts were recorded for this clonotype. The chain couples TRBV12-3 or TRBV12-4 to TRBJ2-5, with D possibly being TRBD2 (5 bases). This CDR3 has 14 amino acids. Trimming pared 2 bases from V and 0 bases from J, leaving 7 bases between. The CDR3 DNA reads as TGTGCCAGCAGTTTATGGCGGGACCAAGAGACCCAGTACTTC. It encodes CASSLWRDQETQYF.

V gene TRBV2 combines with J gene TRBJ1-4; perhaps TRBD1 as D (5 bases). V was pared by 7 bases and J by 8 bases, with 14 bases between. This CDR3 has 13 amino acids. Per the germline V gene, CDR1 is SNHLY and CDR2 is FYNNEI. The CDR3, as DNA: TGTGCCAGCACGCCCGGGGGACCGGAAAAACTGTTTTTT. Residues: CASTPGGPEKLFF.

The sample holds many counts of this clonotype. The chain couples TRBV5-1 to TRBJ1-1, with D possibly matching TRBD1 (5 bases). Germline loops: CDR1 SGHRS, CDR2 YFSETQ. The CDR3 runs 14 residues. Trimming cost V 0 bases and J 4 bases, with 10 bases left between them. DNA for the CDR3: TGCGCCAGCAGCTTGGCCGTAGGGGCCACTGAAGCTTTCTTT. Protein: CASSLAVGATEAFF.

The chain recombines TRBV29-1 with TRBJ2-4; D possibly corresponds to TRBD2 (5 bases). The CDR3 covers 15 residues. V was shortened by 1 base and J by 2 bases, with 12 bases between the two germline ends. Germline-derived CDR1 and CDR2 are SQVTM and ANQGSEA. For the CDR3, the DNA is TGCAGCGTTGAAGCACTGAGGGATCCCAAAAACATTCAGTACTTC. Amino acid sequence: CSVEALRDPKNIQYF. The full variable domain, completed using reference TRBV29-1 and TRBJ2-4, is SAVISQKPSRDICQRGTSLTIQCQVDSQVTMMFWYRQQPGQSLTLIATANQGSEATYESGFVIDKFPISRPNLTFSTLTVSNMSPEDSSIYLCSVEALRDPKNIQYFGAGTRLSVL.

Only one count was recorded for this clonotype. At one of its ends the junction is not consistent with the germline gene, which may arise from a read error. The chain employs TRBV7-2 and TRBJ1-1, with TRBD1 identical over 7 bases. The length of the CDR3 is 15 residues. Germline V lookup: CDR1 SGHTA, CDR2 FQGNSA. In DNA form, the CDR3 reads TGCGCCAGCAGTGTGGGGGGGATTGGAGGGGGCCCAGCTTTCTTT. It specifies CASSVGGIGGGPAFF.

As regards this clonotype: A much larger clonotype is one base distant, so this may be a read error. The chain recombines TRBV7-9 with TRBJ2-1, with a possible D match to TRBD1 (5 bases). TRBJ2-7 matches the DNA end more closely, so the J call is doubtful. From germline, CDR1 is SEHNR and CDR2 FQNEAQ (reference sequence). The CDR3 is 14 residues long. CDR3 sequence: CASSLGGRVNEQYF. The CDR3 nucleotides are TGTGCCAGCAGCTTAGGTGGCAGGGTGAATGAGCAGTACTTC.

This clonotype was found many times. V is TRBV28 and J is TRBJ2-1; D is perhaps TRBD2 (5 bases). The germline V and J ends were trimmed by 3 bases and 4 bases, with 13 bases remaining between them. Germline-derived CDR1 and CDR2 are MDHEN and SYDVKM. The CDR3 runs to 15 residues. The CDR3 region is CASSFEGARYNEQFF. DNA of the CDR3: TGTGCCAGCAGTTTCGAGGGCGCGAGGTACAATGAGCAGTTCTTC.

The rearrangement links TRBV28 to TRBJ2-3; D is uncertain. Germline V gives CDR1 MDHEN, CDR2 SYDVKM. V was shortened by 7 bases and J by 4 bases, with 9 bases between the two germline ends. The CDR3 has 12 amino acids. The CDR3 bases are TGTGCCAGCATCGGAAACCCAGATACGCAGTATTTT. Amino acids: CASIGNPDTQYF.

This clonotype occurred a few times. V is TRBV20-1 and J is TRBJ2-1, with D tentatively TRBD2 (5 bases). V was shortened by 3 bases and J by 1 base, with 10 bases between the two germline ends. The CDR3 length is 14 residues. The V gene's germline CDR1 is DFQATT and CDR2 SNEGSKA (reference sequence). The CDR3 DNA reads TGCAGTGCTAGTCCTCGCGGGTCCTACAATGAGCAGTTCTTC. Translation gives CSASPRGSYNEQFF.

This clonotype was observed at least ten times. CDR3 in DNA: TGTGCCAGCAGCTCCACAGGGGGCGATCGAAACAATGAGCAGTTCTTC. It is translated as CASSSTGGDRNNEQFF. The J gene is TRBJ2-1, the V gene TRBV7-3; 9 positions agree with TRBD1. With V trimmed by 4 bases and J by 5 bases, 9 bases remained unmatched. The germline V gene encodes CDR1 SGHTA and CDR2 FQGTGA. The CDR3 has 16 residues.

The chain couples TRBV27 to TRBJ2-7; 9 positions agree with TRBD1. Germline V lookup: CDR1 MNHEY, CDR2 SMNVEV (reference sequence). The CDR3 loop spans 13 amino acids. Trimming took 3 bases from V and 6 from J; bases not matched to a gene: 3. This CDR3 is CASSLGQGLEQYF. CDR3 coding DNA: TGTGCCAGCAGTTTGGGACAGGGTCTCGAGCAGTACTTC.

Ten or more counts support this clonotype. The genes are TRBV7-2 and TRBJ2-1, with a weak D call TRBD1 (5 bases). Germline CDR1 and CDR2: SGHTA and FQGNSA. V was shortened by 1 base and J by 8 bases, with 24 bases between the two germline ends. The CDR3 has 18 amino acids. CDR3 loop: CASSLVGGHPTSPDEQFF. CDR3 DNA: TGTGCCAGCAGCTTAGTTGGCGGACATCCGACCTCTCCCGATGAGCAGTTCTTC.

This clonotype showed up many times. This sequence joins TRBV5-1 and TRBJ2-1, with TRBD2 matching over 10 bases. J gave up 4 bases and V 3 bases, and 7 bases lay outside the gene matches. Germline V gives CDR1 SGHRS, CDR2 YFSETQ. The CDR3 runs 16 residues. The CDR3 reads CASSSVSSGSYNEQFF. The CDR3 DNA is TGCGCCAGCAGCTCCGTCTCTAGCGGGAGTTACAATGAGCAGTTCTTC.

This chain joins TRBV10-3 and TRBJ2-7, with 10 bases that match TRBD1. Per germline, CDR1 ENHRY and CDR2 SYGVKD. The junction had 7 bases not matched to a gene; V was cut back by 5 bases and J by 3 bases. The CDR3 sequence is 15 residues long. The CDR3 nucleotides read TGTGCCATCAGTTCGGGGACAGGGGCGAACTACGAGCAGTACTTC. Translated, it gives CAISSGTGANYEQYF.

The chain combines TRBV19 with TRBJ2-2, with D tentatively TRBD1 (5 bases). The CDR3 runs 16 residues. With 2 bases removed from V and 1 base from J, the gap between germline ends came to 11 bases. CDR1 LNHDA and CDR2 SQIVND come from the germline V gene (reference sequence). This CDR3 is CASSISGAKNTGELFF. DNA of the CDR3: TGTGCCAGTAGTATATCTGGGGCTAAGAACACCGGGGAGCTGTTTTTT.

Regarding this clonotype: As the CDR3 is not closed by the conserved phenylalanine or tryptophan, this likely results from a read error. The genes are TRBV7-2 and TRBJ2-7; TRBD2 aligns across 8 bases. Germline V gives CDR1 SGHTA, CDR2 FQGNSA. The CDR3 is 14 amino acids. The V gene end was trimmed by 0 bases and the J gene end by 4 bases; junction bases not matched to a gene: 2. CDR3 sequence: CASSLAPSGYEQYL. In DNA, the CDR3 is TGTGCCAGCAGCTTAGCGCCTAGCGGGTACGAGCAGTACCTC.

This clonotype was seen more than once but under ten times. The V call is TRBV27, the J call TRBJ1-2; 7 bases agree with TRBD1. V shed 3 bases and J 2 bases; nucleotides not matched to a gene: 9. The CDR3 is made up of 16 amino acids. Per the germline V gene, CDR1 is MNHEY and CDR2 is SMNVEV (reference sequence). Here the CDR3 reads CASSLGWGQFNYGYTF. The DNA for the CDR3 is TGTGCCAGCAGTTTGGGTTGGGGACAGTTCAACTATGGCTACACCTTC.

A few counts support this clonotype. CDR3 nucleotide sequence: TGCAGCGTTGAATCCGGGGGGGTTCGGTACTTC. Its protein product is CSVESGGVRYF. The V and J genes are TRBV29-1 and TRBJ2-5, with TRBD2 matching 8 bases. This CDR3 is 11 amino acids long. Looked up from germline, CDR1 is SQVTM and CDR2 is ANQGSEA. V lost 2 bases and J lost 13; bases outside the gene matches: 6.

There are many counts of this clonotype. CDR3 residues: CASSQVDSYNEQFF. Written as DNA, the CDR3 is TGTGCCAGCAGCCAAGTGGATAGCTACAATGAGCAGTTCTTC. The chain has TRBV3-1 and TRBJ2-1; no definite D call. This CDR3 contains 14 residues. Germline values: CDR1 LGHDT, CDR2 YNNKEL (reference sequence). The V end was cut by 1 base, the J end by 3 bases, with 7 bases between.

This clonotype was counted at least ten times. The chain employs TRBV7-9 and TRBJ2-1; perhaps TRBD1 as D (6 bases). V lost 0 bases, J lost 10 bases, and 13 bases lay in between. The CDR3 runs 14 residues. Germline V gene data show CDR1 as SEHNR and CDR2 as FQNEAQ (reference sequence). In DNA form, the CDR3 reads TGTGCCAGCAGCTTAGCAGGGGGTAATGGGGAGCAGTTCTTC. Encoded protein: CASSLAGGNGEQFF.

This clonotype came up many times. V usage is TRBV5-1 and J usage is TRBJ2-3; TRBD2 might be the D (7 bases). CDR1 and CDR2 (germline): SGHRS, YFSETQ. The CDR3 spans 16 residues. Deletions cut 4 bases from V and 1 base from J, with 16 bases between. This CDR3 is CASSHPGGRGTDTQYF. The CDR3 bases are TGCGCCAGCAGCCATCCCGGGGGGCGCGGCACAGATACGCAGTATTTT.

The CDR3 loop reads CASTSQGQETQYF. The CDR3 nucleotides are TGTGCCAGCACCTCTCAAGGGCAGGAGACCCAGTACTTC. The V and J genes are TRBV7-8 and TRBJ2-5; D remains ambiguous. V dropped 7 bases and J dropped 5 bases, with 14 bases sitting between them. The CDR3 runs 13 residues. Germline V gene data show CDR1 as SGHVS and CDR2 as FQNEAQ.

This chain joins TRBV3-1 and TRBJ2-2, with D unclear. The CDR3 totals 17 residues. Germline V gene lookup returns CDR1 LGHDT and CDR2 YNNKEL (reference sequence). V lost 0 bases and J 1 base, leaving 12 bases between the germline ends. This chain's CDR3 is CASSQEWAPKNTGELFF. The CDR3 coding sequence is TGTGCCAGCAGCCAAGAGTGGGCGCCTAAGAACACCGGGGAGCTGTTTTTT.

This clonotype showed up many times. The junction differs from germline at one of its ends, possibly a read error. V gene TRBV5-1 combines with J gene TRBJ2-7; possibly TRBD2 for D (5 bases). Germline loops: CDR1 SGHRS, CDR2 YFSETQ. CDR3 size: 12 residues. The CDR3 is CASSLDYYEQYF. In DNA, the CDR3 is TGTGCCAGCAGCTTAGACTACTACGAGCAGTACTTC.

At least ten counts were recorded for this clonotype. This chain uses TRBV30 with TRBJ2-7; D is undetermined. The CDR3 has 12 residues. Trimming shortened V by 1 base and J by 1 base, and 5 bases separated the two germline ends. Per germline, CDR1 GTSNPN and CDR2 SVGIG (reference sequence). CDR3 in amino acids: CAWSDSSYEQYF. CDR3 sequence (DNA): TGTGCCTGGAGTGATTCATCCTACGAGCAGTACTTC.

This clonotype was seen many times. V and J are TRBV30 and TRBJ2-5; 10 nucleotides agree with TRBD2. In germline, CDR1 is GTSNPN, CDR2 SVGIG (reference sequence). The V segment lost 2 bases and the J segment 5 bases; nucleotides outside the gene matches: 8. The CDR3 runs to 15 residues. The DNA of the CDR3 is TGTGCCTGGAGTCCTTGGGGACTAGCGAAGGAGACCCAGTACTTC. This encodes CAWSPWGLAKETQYF.

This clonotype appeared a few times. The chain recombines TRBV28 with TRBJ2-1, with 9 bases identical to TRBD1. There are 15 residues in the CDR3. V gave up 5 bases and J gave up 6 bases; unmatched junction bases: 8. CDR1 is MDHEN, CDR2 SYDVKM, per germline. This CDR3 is CASSPSGTGSNEQFF. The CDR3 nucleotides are TGTGCCAGCAGTCCCTCGGGGACAGGGTCCAATGAGCAGTTCTTC.

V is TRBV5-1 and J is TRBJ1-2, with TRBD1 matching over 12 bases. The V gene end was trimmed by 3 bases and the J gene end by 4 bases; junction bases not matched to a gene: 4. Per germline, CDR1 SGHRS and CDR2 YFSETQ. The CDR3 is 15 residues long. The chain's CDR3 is CASSWGTGGGYGYTF. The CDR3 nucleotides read TGCGCCAGCAGCTGGGGGACAGGGGGCGGCTATGGCTACACCTTC.